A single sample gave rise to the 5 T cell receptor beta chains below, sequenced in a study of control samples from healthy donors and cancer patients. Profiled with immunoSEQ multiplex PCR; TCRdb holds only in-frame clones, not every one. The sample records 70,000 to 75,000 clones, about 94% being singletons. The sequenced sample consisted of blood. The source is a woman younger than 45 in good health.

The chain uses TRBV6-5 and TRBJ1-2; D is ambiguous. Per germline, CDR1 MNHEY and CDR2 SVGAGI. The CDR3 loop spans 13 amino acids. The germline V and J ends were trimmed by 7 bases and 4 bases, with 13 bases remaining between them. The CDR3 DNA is TGTGCCAGCACGCAGGATTGGCTCTATGGCTACACCTTC. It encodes CASTQDWLYGYTF.

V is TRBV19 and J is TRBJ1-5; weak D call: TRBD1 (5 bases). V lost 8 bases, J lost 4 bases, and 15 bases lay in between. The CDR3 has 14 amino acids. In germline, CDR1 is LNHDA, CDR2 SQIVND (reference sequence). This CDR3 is CASVRGPNNQPQHF. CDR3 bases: TGTGCCAGTGTGAGGGGACCGAATAATCAGCCCCAGCATTTT.

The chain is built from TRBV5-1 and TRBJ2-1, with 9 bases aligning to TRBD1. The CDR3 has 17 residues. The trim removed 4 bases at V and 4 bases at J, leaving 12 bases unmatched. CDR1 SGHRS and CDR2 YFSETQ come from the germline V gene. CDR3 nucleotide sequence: TGCGCCAGCAGCACCCGGTCGGGGACAGGGTTTTACAATGAGCAGTTCTTC. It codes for CASSTRSGTGFYNEQFF.

CDR3 amino acids: CSVGGISTEAFF. CDR3 bases: TGCAGCGTCGGGGGTATATCCACTGAAGCTTTCTTT. The gene calls are TRBV29-1 and TRBJ1-1, with D possibly TRBD1 on 5 matching bases. Germline V gene sequence: CDR1 SQVTM, CDR2 ANQGSEA. The CDR3 extends over 12 amino acids. V dropped 6 bases and J dropped 4 bases, with 12 bases sitting between them. The whole variable domain, remainder taken from reference TRBV29-1 and TRBJ1-1, is SAVISQKPSRDICQRGTSLTIQCQVDSQVTMMFWYRQQPGQSLTLIATANQGSEATYESGFVIDKFPISRPNLTFSTLTVSNMSPEDSSIYLCSVGGISTEAFFGQGTRLTVV.

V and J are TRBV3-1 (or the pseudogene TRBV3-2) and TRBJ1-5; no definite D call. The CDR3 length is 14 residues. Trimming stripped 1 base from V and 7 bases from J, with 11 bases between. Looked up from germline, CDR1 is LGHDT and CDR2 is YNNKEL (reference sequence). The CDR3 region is CASSQVSAGQPQHF. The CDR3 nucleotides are TGTGCCAGCAGCCAAGTGTCCGCGGGCCAGCCCCAGCATTTT.